This TCR beta chain was sequenced for a study of blood T cells in healthy people across ages. CDR3 length: 11 residues. Germline values: CDR1 DFQATT, CDR2 SNEGSKA (reference sequence). V was trimmed by 6 bases and J by 4 bases, leaving 9 bases between them. This clonotype was found a few times. A second PCR, run for about 7 to 11 cycles, used a sample-barcoded 5' primer plus a J-beta primer mix. TCRdb itself ran the 5' RACE reads through MiXCR, one entry per CDR3 protein. The sample records 1.5 million to 2 million distinct CDR3 sequences, roughly 32% being singletons. Drawn from each donor were 7.5 to 10 milliliters of peripheral blood. The amount of total RNA extracted per sample was at least 5 micrograms.

This chain connects TRBV20-1 to TRBJ1-2; D gene ambiguous. The TCR originated in a woman aged 30 to 39 in good health. The sample was blood. The CDR3 is CSAVPSYGYTF. The CDR3 region has the DNA TGCAGTGCAGTGCCTAGCTATGGCTACACCTTC.